This TCR beta chain was profiled in a study of patients and donors after allogeneic stem cell transplantation. Germline values: CDR1 SGHRS, CDR2 YFSETQ. This CDR3 is built from 15 residues. TCRdb independently ran MiXCR on the RT-PCR reads; one entry per CDR3 protein. The table records about 960,000 distinct CDR3 sequences, over 15% of them present only once. This clonotype was found a few times. This chain connects TRBV5-1 to TRBJ2-3; 8 nucleotides line up with TRBD2. The sequenced sample was blood, either unsorted or a sorted T cell fraction (not recorded which). The TCR was taken from a human donor who was either an allogeneic HSCT recipient or a stem cell or donor lymphocyte infusion donor (not recorded which). It is not recorded whose cells these are; they may come from a transplant donor. In DNA form, the CDR3 reads TGCGTTTGCGGGGGGCCATGGCGAAGCACAGATACGCAGTATTTT. This gives the protein CVCGGPWRSTDTQYF.